Below, 20 T cell receptor beta chains from the same sample are listed, as sequenced in a study of blood T cells in healthy people across ages. A second PCR of about 7 to 12 cycles used a sample-barcoded 5' primer and a J-beta primer mix. TCRdb recomputed calls from the 5' RACE reads with MiXCR, one row per CDR3 protein. Of about 1.4 million distinct CDR3 sequences in the sample, almost 60% were seen once. The source material was blood. These receptors were obtained from a man in his late teens or twenties in good health.

The chain carries TRBV18 and TRBJ2-3; D remains unclear. Germline assignment: CDR1 KGHSH and CDR2 LQKENI. CDR3 length: 14 amino acids. V lost 3 bases, J lost 2 bases, and 9 bases lay in between. The CDR3 loop reads CASSPLPITDTQYF. CDR3 nucleotides: TGTGCCAGCTCACCGCTCCCAATCACAGATACGCAGTATTTT.

This rearrangement joins TRBV7-2 to TRBJ2-5; possible D gene TRBD1, 6 bases. The CDR3 runs to 13 residues. CDR1 and CDR2 from the germline V gene are SGHTA and FQGNSA. Trimming removed 5 bases at V and 1 base at J, with 8 bases between. The CDR3 DNA follows: TGTGCCAGCAGCCGGACAGCCCAAGAGACCCAGTACTTC. Its translation is CASSRTAQETQYF.

This clonotype was seen ten or more times. The chain joins TRBV15 to TRBJ1-5; tentative D call: TRBD1 (5 bases). V was cut by 5 bases and J by 4 bases, with 9 bases left in between. There are 13 residues in the CDR3. Germline V gene lookup returns CDR1 LNHNV and CDR2 YYDKDF (reference sequence). Here the CDR3 DNA reads TGTGCCACCAGCTCGGGGGGGAATCAGCCCCAGCATTTT. Residues: CATSSGGNQPQHF.

The chain uses TRBV12-3 or TRBV12-4 and TRBJ2-1, with D tentatively TRBD2 (5 bases). The CDR3 has 16 amino acids. V gave up 7 bases and J gave up 1 base, with 17 bases separating them. CDR3 residues: CASNELGKLSYNEQFF. In nucleotides, the CDR3 is TGTGCCAGCAACGAGCTCGGGAAATTATCCTACAATGAGCAGTTCTTC.

The chain employs TRBV27 and TRBJ2-2; TRBD2 matches at 16 bases. The CDR3 consists of 19 residues. Germline-derived CDR1 and CDR2 are MNHEY and SMNVEV (reference sequence). The V and J ends lost 6 bases and 5 bases, in that order; junction bases with no gene match: 12. CDR3 DNA: TGTGCCAGCAGAAGAGGGGGACTAGCGGGAGGGATGAAAACCGGGGAGCTGTTTTTT. This sequence encodes CASRRGGLAGGMKTGELFF.

The gene calls are TRBV27 and TRBJ1-2; no clear D gene. Germline V gene lookup returns CDR1 MNHEY and CDR2 SMNVEV (reference sequence). CDR3 length equals 16 residues. V lost 5 bases to trimming and J lost 6 bases, with 22 bases between them. The CDR3 region is CASSVDRANGRHGYTF. The CDR3 DNA reads TGTGCCAGCAGTGTCGACCGGGCCAACGGAAGGCATGGCTACACCTTC.

V is TRBV29-1 and J is TRBJ2-2; no clear D gene. This CDR3 is 15 amino acids long. Trimming took 7 bases from V and 0 from J, leaving 15 bases between them. The germline V gene encodes CDR1 SQVTM and CDR2 ANQGSEA. CDR3 coding DNA: TGCAGCGCCTACGCCGCTAGATCGAACACCGGGGAGCTGTTTTTT. Protein: CSAYAARSNTGELFF.

The gene calls are TRBV7-9 and TRBJ2-1; TRBD2 agrees at 9 bases. Germline-derived CDR1 and CDR2 are SEHNR and FQNEAQ (reference sequence). The CDR3 is 15 amino acids. Germline trimming cut 5 bases from V and 5 bases from J; bases unmatched to any gene: 7. CDR3 bases: TGTGCCAGCAGCCCCCCGGGACTAGCACACAATGAGCAGTTCTTC. Amino acid sequence: CASSPPGLAHNEQFF.

Only a few counts were recorded for this clonotype. This rearrangement joins TRBV29-1 to TRBJ2-3; D is unresolved. V lost 6 bases to trimming and J lost 6 bases, with 10 bases between them. The CDR3 has 11 amino acids. Germline values: CDR1 SQVTM, CDR2 ANQGSEA. CDR3 sequence reads: CSVPGGDTQYF. For the CDR3, the DNA is TGCAGCGTCCCGGGTGGCGATACGCAGTATTTT.

This clonotype came up once. The J gene is TRBJ2-7, the V gene TRBV15, with D possibly matching TRBD2 (5 bases). The germline CDR1 and CDR2 sequences are LNHNV and YYDKDF (reference sequence). With 0 bases removed from V and 0 bases from J, the gap between germline ends came to 9 bases. The CDR3 runs 15 residues. The CDR3 sequence is CATSRDPGGSYEQYF. The DNA for the CDR3 is TGTGCCACCAGCAGAGACCCCGGAGGCTCCTACGAGCAGTACTTC.

CDR3 loop: CSVGGRGPNYGYTF. The CDR3 coding sequence is TGCAGCGTTGGTGGAAGGGGTCCCAACTATGGCTACACCTTC. The V and J genes are TRBV29-1 and TRBJ1-2, with D possibly TRBD1 on 5 matching bases. Germline CDR1 SQVTM, CDR2 ANQGSEA. The CDR3 is made up of 14 amino acids. Deletions cut 4 bases from V and 2 bases from J, with 14 bases between.

This clonotype was observed a handful of times. The chain has TRBV5-5 and TRBJ2-2, with D unclear. CDR1 is SGHKS and CDR2 is YYEKEE in the germline V gene (reference sequence). The CDR3 is 15 residues long. Trimming left V 4 bases short and J 8 bases short, with 18 bases between. This CDR3 is CASSDRLRLSGELFF. CDR3 coding DNA: TGTGCCAGCAGCGACCGGCTCCGCTTAAGTGGGGAGCTGTTTTTT.

The chain employs TRBV19 and TRBJ2-1, with 9 bases that match TRBD2. The CDR3 is 15 amino acids. Germline lookup yields CDR1 LNHDA and CDR2 SQIVND (reference sequence). V dropped 3 bases and J dropped 4; count of bases not matched to a gene: 4. In DNA, the CDR3 is TGTGCCAGTAGTATGAGGGCGGGGGGGTACAATGAGCAGTTCTTC. This gives the protein CASSMRAGGYNEQFF.

J is TRBJ2-7 and V is TRBV6-2 or TRBV6-3; 11 bases agree with TRBD2. V was pared by 6 bases and J by 0 bases, with 4 bases of the junction left unmatched. Germline V gene sequence: CDR1 MNHEY, CDR2 SVGEGT. There are 15 residues in the CDR3. The CDR3 DNA sequence: TGTGCCAGCAGAGATAGCGGGAGGGCCTCCTACGAGCAGTACTTC. Its translation: CASRDSGRASYEQYF.

The rearrangement uses TRBV14 and TRBJ1-2; 8 nucleotides agree with TRBD1. Germline V gene data show CDR1 as SGHDN and CDR2 as FVKESK. With V trimmed by 4 bases and J by 9 bases, 13 bases remained unmatched. This CDR3 contains 15 residues. The CDR3 DNA reads as TGTGCCAGCAGCCGCTACCAGGACAGGGCGGAGAGCTACACCTTC. Amino acids: CASSRYQDRAESYTF.

The rearrangement joins TRBV10-3 to TRBJ1-5; unclear D gene. Germline CDR1 and CDR2: ENHRY and SYGVKD. V lost 6 bases, J lost 7 bases, and 13 bases lay in between. The CDR3 totals 13 residues. The CDR3 loop reads CAIRTGPGQPQHF. As DNA, the CDR3 is TGTGCCATCAGGACCGGACCAGGACAGCCCCAGCATTTT.

The table lists this clonotype with a few counts. The CDR3 region has the DNA TGTGCCAGCAGTCACGACAGTCCTCTCTATGGCTACACCTTC. This encodes CASSHDSPLYGYTF. The rearrangement uses TRBV28 and TRBJ1-2, with D possibly being TRBD1 (5 bases). This CDR3 comprises 14 residues. Germline V CDR1 and CDR2: MDHEN, SYDVKM. Trimming pared 5 bases from V and 4 bases from J, leaving 14 bases between.

This clonotype was seen only a few times. V gene TRBV29-1 combines with J gene TRBJ2-1, with a possible D match to TRBD1 (6 bases). The CDR3 runs 14 residues. V was shortened by 5 bases and J by 6 bases, with 17 bases between the two germline ends. Germline V gene data show CDR1 as SQVTM and CDR2 as ANQGSEA. The CDR3 DNA reads TGCAGCGTTAGAACGTCTAGGGGGTCCAATGAGCAGTTCTTC. Translating gives CSVRTSRGSNEQFF.

The rearrangement joins TRBV10-3 to TRBJ2-5; 10 bases match TRBD1. There are 14 residues in the CDR3. CDR1 ENHRY and CDR2 SYGVKD come from the germline V gene. Losses at the gene ends were 8 bases for V and 3 bases for J; bases not matched to a gene: 6. The CDR3 region has the DNA TGTGCCATCCGACAGGGGGCATTGGAAGAGACCCAGTACTTC. As protein: CAIRQGALEETQYF.

This chain uses TRBV29-1 with TRBJ1-1; possibly TRBD1 for D (5 bases). Trimming removed 4 bases from V and 0 bases from J, with 9 bases in between. The CDR3 spans 13 residues. Germline assignment: CDR1 SQVTM and CDR2 ANQGSEA. CDR3 DNA: TGCAGCGTTGTGACAGCTCTGAACACTGAAGCTTTCTTT. Translating it yields CSVVTALNTEAFF. Full variable domain (remainder filled in from reference TRBV29-1 and TRBJ1-1): SAVISQKPSRDICQRGTSLTIQCQVDSQVTMMFWYRQQPGQSLTLIATANQGSEATYESGFVIDKFPISRPNLTFSTLTVSNMSPEDSSIYLCSVVTALNTEAFFGQGTRLTVV.